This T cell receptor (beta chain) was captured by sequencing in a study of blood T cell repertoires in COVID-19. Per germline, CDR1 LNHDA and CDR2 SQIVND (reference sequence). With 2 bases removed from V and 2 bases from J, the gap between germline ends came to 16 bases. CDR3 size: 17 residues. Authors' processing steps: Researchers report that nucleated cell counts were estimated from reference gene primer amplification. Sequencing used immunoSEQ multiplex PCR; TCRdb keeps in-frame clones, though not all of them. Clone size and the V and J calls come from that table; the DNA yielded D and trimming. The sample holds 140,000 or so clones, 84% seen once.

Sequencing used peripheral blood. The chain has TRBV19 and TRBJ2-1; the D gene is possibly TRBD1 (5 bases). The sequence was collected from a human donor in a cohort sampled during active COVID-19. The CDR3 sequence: CASSIRRAGRPYNEQFF. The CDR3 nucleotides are TGTGCCAGTAGTATAAGACGGGCAGGGCGACCCTACAATGAGCAGTTCTTC.